This is a list of T cell receptor beta chains from one sample in a study of spatial heterogeneity in lung cancer. TCRdb called the 5' RACE reads again in MiXCR, with one record for every CDR3 protein. This table holds some 40,000 distinct CDR3 sequences, around 3.3% found once. Source: normal lung tissue next to the tumor, taken at surgery. These receptors originate from a male donor with early-stage non-small cell lung cancer. Each CDR3 is given with its conserved first and last residue. The D gene is left open where the match is weak. Size is omitted from some rows. Given values are once, few, many or a class for expanded clones.

J	D	V	size	DNA	CDR3
TRBJ2-3	-	TRBV15	many	TGTGCCACCAGCAGAGACCAGGATACGCAGTATTTT	CATSRDQDTQYF
TRBJ1-1	-	TRBV3-1	many	TGTGCCAGCAGCCAAGATTTCGGGCAGAACACTGAAGCTTTCTTT	CASSQDFGQNTEAFF
TRBJ2-6	TRBD1	TRBV12-3/TRBV12-4	few	TGTGCCAGCACCCAGGGGACAGGGGGAGCTGATGGGGCCAACGTCCTGACTTTC	CASTQGTGGADGANVLTF
TRBJ1-2	-	TRBV7-2	many	TGTGCCAGCAGCTCAGGACCGACTAACTATGGCTACACCTTC	CASSSGPTNYGYTF
TRBJ2-2	-	TRBV12-3/TRBV12-4	many	TGTGCCAGCAGCCTCGTTTGGGCCGGGGAGCTGTTTTTT	CASSLVWAGELFF
TRBJ2-7	-	TRBV3-1	few	TGTGCCAGCAGCCAAGTTCCAGGGGCCTACGAGCAGTACTTC	CASSQVPGAYEQYF
TRBJ2-3	TRBD2	TRBV29-1	many	TGCAGCGTTGCAGGGGGACTAGCGGGACCCACGCAGTATTTT	CSVAGGLAGPTQYF
TRBJ2-6	TRBD1	TRBV20-1	many	TGCAGTGCTAGTGGGCTGAGACAGGGGAAGTCTGGGGCCAACGTCCTGACTTTC	CSASGLRQGKSGANVLTF
TRBJ2-7	TRBD2	TRBV20-1	many	TGCAGTGCTAGTCGGACTAGTCGCGACGAGCAGTACTTC	CSASRTSRDEQYF
TRBJ2-1	TRBD2	TRBV9	many	TGTGCCAGCAGCGTAGCAAGGGGAGGGATATACAATGAGCAGTTCTTC	CASSVARGGIYNEQFF
TRBJ1-6	-	TRBV5-8	many	TGTGCCAGCAGCACACTTGGTGAGGGTCGTTCACCCCTCCACTTT	CASSTLGEGRSPLHF
TRBJ2-1	TRBD2	TRBV5-1	many	TGCGCCAGCAGCTCCGGGACTAGCGGGAGGAGTTGGGAGAATGAGCAGTTCTTC	CASSSGTSGRSWENEQFF
TRBJ2-1	TRBD2	TRBV6-5	many	TGTGCCAGCAGTTCCCGACTAGCGGTCAATGAGCAGTTCTTC	CASSSRLAVNEQFF
TRBJ2-7	TRBD1	TRBV7-9	many	TGTGCCAGCAGCTCAACAGGGGATTTGTACGAGCAGTACTTC	CASSSTGDLYEQYF
TRBJ2-1	TRBD2	TRBV7-3	many	TGTGCCAGCAGCTTAACTAGCGGGAGTAAAGTGAATGAGCAGTTCTTC	CASSLTSGSKVNEQFF
TRBJ1-5	-	TRBV7-6	many	TGTGCCAGCAGTGGAGAAGCTGGGCCCCAGCATTTT	CASSGEAGPQHF
TRBJ1-6	TRBD1	TRBV28	few	TGTGCCAGCAGCGAACAGGGGAGCGCCTATAATTCACCCCTCCACTTT	CASSEQGSAYNSPLHF
TRBJ1-4	-	TRBV18	-	TGTGCCAGCTCACCACGGCAGGGGACTAATGAAAAACTGTTTTTT	CASSPRQGTNEKLFF
TRBJ2-2	-	TRBV2	many	TGTGCCAGCAGTGATGCGAGGAAGACCACCGGGGAGCTGTTTTTT	CASSDARKTTGELFF
TRBJ1-2	TRBD1	TRBV7-3	many	TGTGCCAGCAGTCCTCGCAGGGGGAACTATGGCTACACCTTC	CASSPRRGNYGYTF
TRBJ1-2	-	TRBV3-1	many	TGTGCCAGCAGCCAAGTCGGGGATAACTATGGCTACACCTTC	CASSQVGDNYGYTF
TRBJ1-1	-	TRBV30	few	TGTGCCTGGAGTGCGGGGGGACCAGCTTTCTTT	CAWSAGGPAFF
TRBJ2-5	TRBD1	TRBV5-1	-	TGCGCCAGCAGCGCCGGGACAGCAAACCTCCAAGAGACCCAGTACTTC	CASSAGTANLQETQYF
TRBJ2-5	-	TRBV6-2/TRBV6-3	many	TGTGCCAGCAGCCGCCAAGAGACCCAGTACTTC	CASSRQETQYF
TRBJ1-2	-	TRBV20-1	many	TGCAGTGCAAGGTGGCAGGGTACCTATGGCTACACCTTC	CSARWQGTYGYTF
TRBJ2-7	-	TRBV29-1	many	TGCAGCGTTCGCATAACAGGAGGCTCCTACGAGCAGTACTTC	CSVRITGGSYEQYF
TRBJ1-4	-	TRBV12-3/TRBV12-4	many	TGTGCCAGCAGTTTAGGGCAGGGTAATGAAAAACTGTTTTTT	CASSLGQGNEKLFF
TRBJ2-4	TRBD1	TRBV4-1	many	TGCGCCAGCAGCCAACGTTCGACAGGGATTGACATTCAGTACTTC	CASSQRSTGIDIQYF
TRBJ1-4	-	TRBV6-5	many	TGTGCCAGCAGTAGGGCGAAGGGTGAAAAACTGTTTTTT	CASSRAKGEKLFF
TRBJ2-7	TRBD1	TRBV20-1	many	TGCAGTGCGGACCGGGACAGGGTATTGTACGAGCAGTACTTC	CSADRDRVLYEQYF
TRBJ2-7	-	TRBV10-3	many	TGTGCCATCAGTGAGTCGACGACTTCTTCCTACGAGCAGTACTTC	CAISESTTSSYEQYF
TRBJ2-1	-	TRBV3-1	many	TGTGCCAGCAGCCAAGGAACAGTCAACAATGAGCAGTTCTTC	CASSQGTVNNEQFF
TRBJ1-4	-	TRBV29-1	many	TGCAGCGTTGTGGGTTCTAATGAAAAACTGTTTTTT	CSVVGSNEKLFF
TRBJ2-3	TRBD1	TRBV28	many	TGTGCCAGCAGTTCGGGACAGGGCACAGATACGCAGTATTTT	CASSSGQGTDTQYF
TRBJ2-2	-	TRBV5-1	many	TGCGCCAGCAGCTTCGGACAGTCCGGGGAGCTGTTTTTT	CASSFGQSGELFF
TRBJ1-6	-	TRBV20-1	many	TGCAGTGCTAGGGGGAGGGCTGATTCACCCCTCCACTTT	CSARGRADSPLHF
TRBJ2-1	TRBD2	TRBV6-5	many	TGTGCCAGCAGTTCCCCTTCTAGCGGGGCCCGTGAGCAGTTCTTC	CASSSPSSGAREQFF
TRBJ1-2	-	TRBV20-1	many	TGCAGTGCCCGCGATTTGGATGGCTACACCTTC	CSARDLDGYTF
TRBJ2-5	-	TRBV5-5	many	TGTGCCAGCAGCTTGGGGATAGGCATTTGGTACCAAGAGACCCAGTACTTC	CASSLGIGIWYQETQYF
TRBJ1-1	-	TRBV7-9	many	TGTGCCAGCAGCGAAGTGGGTTTCACAGGGATGAACACTGAAGCTTTCTTT	CASSEVGFTGMNTEAFF